A single TCR beta chain is shown here with its context. This entry belongs to a study of technical replicates of blood from four donors. Data came from immunoSEQ multiplex PCR; TCRdb stores just in-frame clones and leaves some out. This sample yields tens of thousands of clones, of which around 93% are seen a single time; roughly 0.26% belongs to the top ten. Looked up from germline, CDR1 is LNHNV and CDR2 is YYDKDF (reference sequence). Trimming removed 0 bases from V and 4 bases from J, with 12 bases in between. The CDR3 extends over 16 amino acids. This chain links TRBV15 with TRBJ1-4; D is possibly TRBD1 (5 bases). Sequenced sample: T cells isolated from PBMCs. The source is a human donor in good health. The CDR3 loop reads CATSRDGAANNEKLFF. CDR3 nucleotides: TGTGCCACCAGCAGAGATGGGGCAGCTAATAATGAAAAACTGTTTTTT.